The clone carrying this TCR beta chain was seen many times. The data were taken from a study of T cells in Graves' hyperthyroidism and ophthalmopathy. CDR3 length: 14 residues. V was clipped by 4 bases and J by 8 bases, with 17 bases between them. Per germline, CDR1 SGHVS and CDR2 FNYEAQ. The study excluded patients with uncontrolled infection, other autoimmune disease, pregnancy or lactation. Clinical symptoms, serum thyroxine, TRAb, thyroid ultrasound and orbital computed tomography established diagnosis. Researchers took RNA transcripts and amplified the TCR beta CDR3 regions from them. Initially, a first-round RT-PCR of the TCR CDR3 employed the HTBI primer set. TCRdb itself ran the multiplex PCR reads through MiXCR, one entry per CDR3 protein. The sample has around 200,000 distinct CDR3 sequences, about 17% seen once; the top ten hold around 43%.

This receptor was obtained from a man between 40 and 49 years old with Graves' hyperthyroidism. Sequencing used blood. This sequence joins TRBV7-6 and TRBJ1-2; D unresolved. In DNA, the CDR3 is TGTGCCAGCAGCTCGGGAGGCAGGCGGAGAGGCTACACCTTC. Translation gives CASSSGGRRRGYTF.